Listed here is a single T cell receptor (beta chain). This entry is derived from a study of blood T cell repertoires in COVID-19. Study-level background: Sites in the United States, Italy and Spain provided acute and convalescent COVID-19 samples. The analysed material was cDNA or gDNA that came from T cells, B-cell-depleted T cells, or PBMCs.

Source study methods: The authors estimated nucleated cell counts from reference gene primer amplification. Only in-frame clones appear in the TCRdb table, and some are missing; sequencing was by immunoSEQ multiplex PCR. V and J calls and clone size are those listed in that table; D and trimming were worked out from the DNA. The repertoire includes 120,000 to 150,000 clones, approximately 80% of them detected once, and roughly 4.7% sits in the top ten. Germline lookup yields CDR1 LNHDA and CDR2 SQIVND (reference sequence). V was pared by 5 bases and J by 4 bases, with 12 bases between. The CDR3 spans 13 residues.

Input material: peripheral blood. The J gene is TRBJ2-7, the V gene TRBV19, with a tentative D call TRBD1 (5 bases). The TCR comes from a woman aged 45-65 years with acute or convalescent COVID-19. DNA for the CDR3: TGTGCCAGTAGTGGGGCAGCAGGTTACGAGCAGTACTTC. Translating gives CASSGAAGYEQYF.